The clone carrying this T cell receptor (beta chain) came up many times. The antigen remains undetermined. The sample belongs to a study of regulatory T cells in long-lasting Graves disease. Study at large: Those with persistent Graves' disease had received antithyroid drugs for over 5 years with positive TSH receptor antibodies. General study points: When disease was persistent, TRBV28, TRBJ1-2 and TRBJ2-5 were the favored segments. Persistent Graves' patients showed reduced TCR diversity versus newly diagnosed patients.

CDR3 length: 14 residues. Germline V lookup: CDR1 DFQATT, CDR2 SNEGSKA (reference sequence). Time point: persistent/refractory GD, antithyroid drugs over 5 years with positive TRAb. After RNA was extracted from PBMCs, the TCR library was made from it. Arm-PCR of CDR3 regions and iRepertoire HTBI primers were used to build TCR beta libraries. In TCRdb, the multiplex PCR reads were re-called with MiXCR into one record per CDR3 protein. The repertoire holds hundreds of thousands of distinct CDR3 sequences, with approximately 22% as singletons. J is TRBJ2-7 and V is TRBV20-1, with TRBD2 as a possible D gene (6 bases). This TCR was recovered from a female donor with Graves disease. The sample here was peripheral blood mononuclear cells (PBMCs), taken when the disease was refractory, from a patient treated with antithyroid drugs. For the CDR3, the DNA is TGCAGCGGGGCGGGCGGGATCCCCGCCTACGAGCAGTACTTC. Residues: CSGAGGIPAYEQYF.